This entry describes one T cell receptor (beta chain). What it binds is not known. These data are taken from a study of Graves' ophthalmopathy and Graves' hyperthyroidism. The wider study: At the time of initial diagnosis and before any treatment, peripheral blood was collected.

The diagnosis was founded upon clinical symptoms, serum thyroxine, TRAb, thyroid ultrasound and orbital computed tomography. TCR beta CDR3 amplification used RNA transcripts. First-round RT-PCR employed HTBI primers, with a second-round multiplex PCR after it. TCRdb recomputed calls from the multiplex PCR reads with MiXCR, one row per CDR3 protein. The profile shows about 740,000 distinct CDR3 sequences, approximately 40% of them singletons. General study points: In predicting ophthalmopathy progression, the model reached 70.59% sensitivity and 72.22% specificity.

The CDR3 runs 16 residues. The germline V gene has CDR1 ENHRY and CDR2 SYGVKD. V lost 4 bases to trimming and J lost 4 bases; unmatched junction nucleotides: 11. The specimen was peripheral blood. This chain joins TRBV10-3 and TRBJ2-5; 8 bases line up with TRBD2. The receptor comes from an adult man with Graves' ophthalmopathy. The CDR3 reads CAISASTGGPSETQYF. CDR3 DNA: TGTGCCATCAGTGCTAGTACGGGAGGGCCATCAGAGACCCAGTACTTC.